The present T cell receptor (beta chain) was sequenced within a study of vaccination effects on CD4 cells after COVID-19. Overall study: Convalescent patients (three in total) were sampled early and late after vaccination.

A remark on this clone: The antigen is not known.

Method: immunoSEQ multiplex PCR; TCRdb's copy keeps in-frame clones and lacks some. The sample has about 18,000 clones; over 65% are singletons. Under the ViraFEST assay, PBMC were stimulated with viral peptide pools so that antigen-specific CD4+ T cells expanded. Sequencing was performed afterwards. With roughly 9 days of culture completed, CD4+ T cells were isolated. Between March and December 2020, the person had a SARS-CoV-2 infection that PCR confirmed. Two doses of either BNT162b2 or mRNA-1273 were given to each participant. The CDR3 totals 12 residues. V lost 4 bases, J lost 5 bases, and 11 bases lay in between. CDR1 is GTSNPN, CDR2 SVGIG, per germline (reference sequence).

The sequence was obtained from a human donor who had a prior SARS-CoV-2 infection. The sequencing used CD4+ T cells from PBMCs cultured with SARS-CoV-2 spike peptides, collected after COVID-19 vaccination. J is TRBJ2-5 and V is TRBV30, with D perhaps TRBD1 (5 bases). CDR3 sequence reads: CAWTGSAETQYF. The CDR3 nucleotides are TGTGCCTGGACAGGGTCCGCGGAGACCCAGTACTTC.